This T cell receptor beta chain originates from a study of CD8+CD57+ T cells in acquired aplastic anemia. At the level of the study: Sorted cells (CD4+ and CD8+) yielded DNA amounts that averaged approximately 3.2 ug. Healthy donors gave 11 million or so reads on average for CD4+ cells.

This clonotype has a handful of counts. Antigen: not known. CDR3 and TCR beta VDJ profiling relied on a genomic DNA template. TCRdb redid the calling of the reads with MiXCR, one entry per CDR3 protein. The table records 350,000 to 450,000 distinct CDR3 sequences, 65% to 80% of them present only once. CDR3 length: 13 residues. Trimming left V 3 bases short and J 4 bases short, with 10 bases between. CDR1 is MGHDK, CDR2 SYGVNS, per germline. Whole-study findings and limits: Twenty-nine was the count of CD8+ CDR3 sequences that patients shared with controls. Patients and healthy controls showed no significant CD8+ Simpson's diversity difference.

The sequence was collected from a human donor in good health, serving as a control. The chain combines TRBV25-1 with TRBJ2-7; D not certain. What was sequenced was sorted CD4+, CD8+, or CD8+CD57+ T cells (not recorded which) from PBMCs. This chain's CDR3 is CASSEARPYEQYF. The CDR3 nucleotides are TGTGCCAGCAGTGAGGCCAGGCCATACGAGCAGTACTTC.